This T cell receptor beta chain was sequenced during a study of T cell changes during pregnancy in multiple sclerosis (dated by TCRdb to the late 2010s). Regarding the complete study: In women with multiple sclerosis, the researchers looked at how the T cell repertoire shifted as pregnancy progressed.

Library creation used the immunoSEQ multiplex PCR assay. The table comes from immuneACCESS by way of TCRdb, which keeps in-frame sequences with V and J called. Part of the clones is missing from these tables; in studies checked, under half for an unresolved V gene and the rest for unknown reasons. Within this sample are fewer than 45,000 clones, with 91% of them counted one time only. The ten largest clones add up to around 0.47% of the sample. The CDR3 numbers 15 residues from cysteine through phenylalanine. Just the 45-base CDR3 DNA is kept, in frame starting at base 1. Via the germline V gene (reference sequence), CDR1 is LNHDA and CDR2 SQIVND. V and J lose 3 bases and 4 bases, and a span of 13 bases separates them. A note on this clone: No cognate antigen has been identified for it. Base qualities are not at hand, and no much larger clone is one base apart.

Recombination joined TRBV19 with TRBJ2-1, with the D gene uncertain. The sequenced sample was CD4+ T cells from peripheral blood mononuclear cells, obtained in the second trimester of pregnancy. The receptor comes from a female donor in good health, enrolled as a control in a pregnancy study. The nucleotides read TGTGCCAGTAGTATCTCGGTGCGCCTATACAATGAGCAGTTCTTC. This translates into CASSISVRLYNEQFF. The full variable domain, completed from the reference TRBV19 and TRBJ2-1 proteins outside the CDR3, reads DGGITQSPKYLFRKEGQNVTLSCEQNLNHDAMYWYRQDPGQGLRLIYYSQIVNDFQKGDIAEGYSVSREKKESFPLTVTSAQKNPTAFYLCASSISVRLYNEQFFGPGTRLTVL.